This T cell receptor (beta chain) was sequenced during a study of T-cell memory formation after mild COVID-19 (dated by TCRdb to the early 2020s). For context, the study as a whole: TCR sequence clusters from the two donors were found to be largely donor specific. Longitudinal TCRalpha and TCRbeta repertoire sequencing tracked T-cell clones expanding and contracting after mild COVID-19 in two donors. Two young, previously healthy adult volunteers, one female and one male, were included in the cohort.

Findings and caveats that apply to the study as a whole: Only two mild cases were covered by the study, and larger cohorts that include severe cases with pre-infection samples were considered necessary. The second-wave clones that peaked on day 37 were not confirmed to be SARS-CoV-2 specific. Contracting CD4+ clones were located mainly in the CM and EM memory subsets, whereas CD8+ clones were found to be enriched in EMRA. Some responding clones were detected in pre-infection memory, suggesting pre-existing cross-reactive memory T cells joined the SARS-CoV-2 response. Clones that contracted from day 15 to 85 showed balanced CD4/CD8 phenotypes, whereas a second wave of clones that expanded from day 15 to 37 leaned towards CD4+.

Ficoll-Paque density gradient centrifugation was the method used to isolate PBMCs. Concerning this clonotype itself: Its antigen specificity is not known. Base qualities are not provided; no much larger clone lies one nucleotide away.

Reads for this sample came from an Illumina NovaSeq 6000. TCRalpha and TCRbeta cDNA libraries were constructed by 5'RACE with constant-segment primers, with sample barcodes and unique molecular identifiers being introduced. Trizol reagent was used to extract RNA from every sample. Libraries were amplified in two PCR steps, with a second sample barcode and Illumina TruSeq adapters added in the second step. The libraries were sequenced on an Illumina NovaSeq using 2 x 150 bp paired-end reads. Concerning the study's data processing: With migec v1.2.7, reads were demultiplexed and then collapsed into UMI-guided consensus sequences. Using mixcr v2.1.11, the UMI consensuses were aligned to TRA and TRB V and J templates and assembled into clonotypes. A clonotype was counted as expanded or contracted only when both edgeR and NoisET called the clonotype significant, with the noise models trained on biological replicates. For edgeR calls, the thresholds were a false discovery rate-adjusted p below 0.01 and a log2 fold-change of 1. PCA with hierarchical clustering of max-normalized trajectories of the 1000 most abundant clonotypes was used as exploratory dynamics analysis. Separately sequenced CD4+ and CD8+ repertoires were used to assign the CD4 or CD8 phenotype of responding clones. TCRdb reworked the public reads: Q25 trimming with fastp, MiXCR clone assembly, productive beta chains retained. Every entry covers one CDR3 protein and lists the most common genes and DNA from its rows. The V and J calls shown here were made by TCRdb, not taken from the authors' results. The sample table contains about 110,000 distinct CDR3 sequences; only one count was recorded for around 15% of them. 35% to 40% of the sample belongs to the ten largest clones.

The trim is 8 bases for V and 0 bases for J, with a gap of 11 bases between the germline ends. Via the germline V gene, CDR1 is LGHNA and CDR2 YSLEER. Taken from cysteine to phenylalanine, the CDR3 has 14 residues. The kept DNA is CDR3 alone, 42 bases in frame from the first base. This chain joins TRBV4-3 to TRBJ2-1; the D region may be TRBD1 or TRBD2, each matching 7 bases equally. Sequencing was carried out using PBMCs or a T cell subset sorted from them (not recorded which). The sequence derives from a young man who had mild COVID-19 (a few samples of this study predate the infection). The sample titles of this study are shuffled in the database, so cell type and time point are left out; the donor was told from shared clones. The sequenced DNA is TGCGCCAGCGGGGGGGACAGCTCCTACAATGAGCAGTTCTTC. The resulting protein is CASGGDSSYNEQFF.